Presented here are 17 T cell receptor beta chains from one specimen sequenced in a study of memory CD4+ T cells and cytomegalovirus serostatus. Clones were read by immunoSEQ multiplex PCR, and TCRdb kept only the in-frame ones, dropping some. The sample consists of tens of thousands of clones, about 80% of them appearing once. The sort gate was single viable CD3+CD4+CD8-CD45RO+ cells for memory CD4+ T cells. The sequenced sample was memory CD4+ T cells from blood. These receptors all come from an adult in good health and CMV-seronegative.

CDR3 nucleotide sequence: TGCGCCAGCAGCCAAGGGGTACAGGGTACTTATGGCTACACCTTC. It is translated as CASSQGVQGTYGYTF. The chain joins TRBV4-1 to TRBJ1-2, with D perhaps TRBD1 (6 bases). This CDR3 spans 15 amino acids. The germline CDR1 and CDR2 sequences are MGHRA and YSYEKL. V was pared by 1 base and J by 5 bases, with 14 bases between.

The CDR3 nucleotides are TGTGCCAGCTCACCGTTGCTAACTGGGGCCAACGTCCTGACTTTC. It translates to CASSPLLTGANVLTF. V usage is TRBV18 and J usage is TRBJ2-6; D remains ambiguous. Germline-derived CDR1 and CDR2 are KGHSH and LQKENI. The CDR3 is 15 amino acids. Deletions cut 3 bases from V and 2 bases from J, with 8 bases between.

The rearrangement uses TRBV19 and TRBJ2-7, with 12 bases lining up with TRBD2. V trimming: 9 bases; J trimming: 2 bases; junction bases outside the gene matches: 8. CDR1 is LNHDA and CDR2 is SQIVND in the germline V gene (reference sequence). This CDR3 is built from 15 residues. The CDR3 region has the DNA TGTGCCAGCGGACTAGCGGGGACCTCAACCTACGAGCAGTACTTC. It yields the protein CASGLAGTSTYEQYF. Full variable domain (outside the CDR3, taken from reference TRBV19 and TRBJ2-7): DGGITQSPKYLFRKEGQNVTLSCEQNLNHDAMYWYRQDPGQGLRLIYYSQIVNDFQKGDIAEGYSVSREKKESFPLTVTSAQKNPTAFYLCASGLAGTSTYEQYFGPGTRLTVT.

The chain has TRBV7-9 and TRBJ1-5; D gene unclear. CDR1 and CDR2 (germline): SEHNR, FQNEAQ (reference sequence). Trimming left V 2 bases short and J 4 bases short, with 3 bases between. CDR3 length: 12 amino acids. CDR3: CASSLPNQPQHF. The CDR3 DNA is TGTGCCAGCAGCTTACCGAATCAGCCCCAGCATTTT.

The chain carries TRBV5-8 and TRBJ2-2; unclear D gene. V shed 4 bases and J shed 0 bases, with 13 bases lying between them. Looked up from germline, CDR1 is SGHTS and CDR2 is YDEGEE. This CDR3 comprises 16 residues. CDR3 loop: CASSPEMVTNTGELFF. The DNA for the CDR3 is TGTGCCAGCAGCCCCGAAATGGTAACGAACACCGGGGAGCTGTTTTTT. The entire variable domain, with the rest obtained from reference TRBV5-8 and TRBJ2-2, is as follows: EAGVTQSPTHLIKTRGQQATLRCSPISGHTSVYWYQQALGLGLQFLLWYDEGEERNRGNFPPRFSGRQFPNYSSELNVNALELEDSALYLCASSPEMVTNTGELFFGEGSRLTVL.

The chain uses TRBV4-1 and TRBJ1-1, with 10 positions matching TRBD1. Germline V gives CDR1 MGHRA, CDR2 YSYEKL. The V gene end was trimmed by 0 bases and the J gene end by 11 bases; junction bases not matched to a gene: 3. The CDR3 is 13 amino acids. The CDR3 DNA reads TGCGCCAGCAGCCAAGATGGGACAGGGGTTGCTTTCTTT. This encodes CASSQDGTGVAFF.

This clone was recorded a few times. The CDR3 sequence: CASSWSGADLSGLFF. CDR3 in DNA: TGTGCCAGCAGCTGGAGCGGGGCAGACCTATCGGGACTGTTTTTT. The chain is built from TRBV7-2 and TRBJ1-4; a possible D gene is TRBD1 (5 bases). The germline V and J ends were trimmed by 4 bases and 13 bases, with 22 bases remaining between them. Germline loops: CDR1 SGHTA, CDR2 FQGNSA. This CDR3 is 15 amino acids long.

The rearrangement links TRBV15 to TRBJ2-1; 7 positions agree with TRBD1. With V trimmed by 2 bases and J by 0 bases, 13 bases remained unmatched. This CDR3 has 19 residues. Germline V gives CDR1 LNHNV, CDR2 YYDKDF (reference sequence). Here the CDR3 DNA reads TGTGCCACCAGCAGACTCCTCCCCGGGACAGCGAGCTCCTACAATGAGCAGTTCTTC. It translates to CATSRLLPGTASSYNEQFF.

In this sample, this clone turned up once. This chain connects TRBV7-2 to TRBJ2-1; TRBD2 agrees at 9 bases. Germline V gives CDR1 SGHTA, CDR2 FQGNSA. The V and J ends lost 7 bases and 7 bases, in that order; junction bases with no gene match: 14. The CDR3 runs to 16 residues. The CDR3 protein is CASTSGPSGGQNEQFF. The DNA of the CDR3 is TGTGCCAGCACCTCGGGGCCCAGCGGGGGGCAGAATGAGCAGTTCTTC.

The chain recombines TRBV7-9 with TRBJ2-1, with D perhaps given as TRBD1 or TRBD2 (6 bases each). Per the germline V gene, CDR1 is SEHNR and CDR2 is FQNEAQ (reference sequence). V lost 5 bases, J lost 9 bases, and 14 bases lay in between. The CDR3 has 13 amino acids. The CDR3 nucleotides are TGTGCCAGCAGCCTAGGGGGGCTCGGTGAGCAGTTCTTC. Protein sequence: CASSLGGLGEQFF.

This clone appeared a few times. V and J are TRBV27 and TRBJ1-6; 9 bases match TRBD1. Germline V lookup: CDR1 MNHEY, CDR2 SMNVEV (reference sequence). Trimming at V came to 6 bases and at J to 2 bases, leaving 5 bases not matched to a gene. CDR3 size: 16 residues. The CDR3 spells CASRWTGAAYNSPLHF. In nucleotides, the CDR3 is TGTGCCAGCAGATGGACAGGGGCCGCCTATAATTCACCCCTCCACTTT.

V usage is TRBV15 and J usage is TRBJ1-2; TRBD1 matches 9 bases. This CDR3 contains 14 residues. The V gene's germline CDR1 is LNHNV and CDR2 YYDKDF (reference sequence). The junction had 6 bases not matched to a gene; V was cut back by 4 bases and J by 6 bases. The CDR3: CATSTPRDRDGYTF. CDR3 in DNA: TGTGCCACCAGCACCCCCCGGGACAGGGATGGCTACACCTTC.

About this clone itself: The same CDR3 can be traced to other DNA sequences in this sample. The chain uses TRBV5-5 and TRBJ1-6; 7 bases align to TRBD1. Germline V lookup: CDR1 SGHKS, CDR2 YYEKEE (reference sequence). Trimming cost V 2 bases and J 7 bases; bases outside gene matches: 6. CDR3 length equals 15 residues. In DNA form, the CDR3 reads TGTGCCAGCAGCTTAGCCGGGACAGAGAATTCACCCCTCCACTTT. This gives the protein CASSLAGTENSPLHF.

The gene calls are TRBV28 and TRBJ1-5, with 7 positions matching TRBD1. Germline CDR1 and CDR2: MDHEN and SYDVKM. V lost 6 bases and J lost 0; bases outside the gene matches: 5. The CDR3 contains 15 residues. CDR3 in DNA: TGTGCCAGCAGGCAACAGGGGCCTAGCAATCAGCCCCAGCATTTT. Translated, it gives CASRQQGPSNQPQHF. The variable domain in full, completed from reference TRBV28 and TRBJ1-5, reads DVKVTQSSRYLVKRTGEKVFLECVQDMDHENMFWYRQDPGLGLRLIYFSYDVKMKEKGDIPEGYSVSREKKERFSLILESASTNQTSMYLCASRQQGPSNQPQHFGDGTRLSIL.

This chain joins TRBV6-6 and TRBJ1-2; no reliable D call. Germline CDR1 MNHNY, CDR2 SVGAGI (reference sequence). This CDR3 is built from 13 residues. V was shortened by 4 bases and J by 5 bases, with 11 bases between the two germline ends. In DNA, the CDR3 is TGTGCCAGCAGTTCTAGGATAGAGTATGGCTACACCTTC. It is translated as CASSSRIEYGYTF.

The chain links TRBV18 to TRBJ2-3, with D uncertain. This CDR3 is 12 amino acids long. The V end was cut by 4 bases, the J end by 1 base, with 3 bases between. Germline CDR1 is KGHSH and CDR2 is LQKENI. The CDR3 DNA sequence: TGTGCCAGCTCACGAGGCACAGATACGCAGTATTTT. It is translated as CASSRGTDTQYF. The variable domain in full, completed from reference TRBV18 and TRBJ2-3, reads NAGVMQNPRHLVRRRGQEARLRCSPMKGHSHVYWYRQLPEEGLKFMVYLQKENIIDESGMPKERFSAEFPKEGPSILRIQQVVRGDSAAYFCASSRGTDTQYFGPGTRLTVL.

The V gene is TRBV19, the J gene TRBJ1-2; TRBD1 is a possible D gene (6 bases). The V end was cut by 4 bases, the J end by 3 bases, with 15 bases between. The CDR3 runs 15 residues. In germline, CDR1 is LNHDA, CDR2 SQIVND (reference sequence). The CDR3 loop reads CASSTTGLQDYGYTF. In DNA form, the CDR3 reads TGTGCCAGTAGTACTACAGGGTTGCAGGACTATGGCTACACCTTC.